This T cell receptor beta chain was identified during a study of blood T cells in healthy people across ages. General study points: In older individuals, TCR beta diversity per million T cells was lower, falling roughly linearly with age. In long-lived donors, naive CD4+ cell counts and diversity exceeded those of aged donors.

Germline values: CDR1 MNHNS, CDR2 SASEGT. Trimming pared 6 bases from V and 11 bases from J, leaving 22 bases between. There are 14 residues in the CDR3. The use of a sample-barcoded 5' primer and a J-beta primer mix characterized a second PCR of roughly 6 to 11 cycles. All samples gave at least 2.5 million CDR3-containing paired-end reads. TCRdb fed the 5' RACE reads into MiXCR, producing one record per CDR3 protein. The profile shows hundreds of thousands of distinct CDR3 sequences, roughly 32% of them singletons. As to this clonotype: Its antigen is not known. A read error is possible here, since a much larger clone lies one base away.

Total RNA was extracted at no less than 6 micrograms per sample. V gene TRBV6-1 combines with J gene TRBJ2-5; D is ambiguous. What was sequenced was blood. The receptor comes from a woman of 80 years or more in good health. CDR3 sequence (DNA): TGTGCCAGCAGAACTAATTCGGGCCTAAATGAGCAGTACTTC. This gives the protein CASRTNSGLNEQYF.